These T cell receptor beta chains were read from a single sample in a study of beta chain features in type 1 diabetes. Sequencing was performed with immunoSEQ multiplex PCR; in TCRdb, only in-frame clones are kept and a portion is missing. The data show approximately 20,000 clones, under 75% seen once. Sequencing was done on a sample of stem cell memory CD4+ T cells from blood. The receptors originated from a man aged 18-30 years with type 1 diabetes. The CDR3 runs from the conserved cysteine through the conserved F or W. Each record gives: J gene, clone size, V gene, CDR3 length, D gene, CDR3 DNA, CDR3 protein. A D gene is named only where the DNA matches it firmly. Clone size appears in some rows only: once, few, many, or a class for an expanded clone.

J: TRBJ2-7
size: few
V: TRBV6-6
length: 15
D: TRBD1
DNA: TGTGCCAGCAGACAACCGGGACAGGCCTCCTACGAGCAGTACTTC
CDR3: CASRQPGQASYEQYF

J: TRBJ2-2
size: once
V: TRBV7-2
length: 16
D: TRBD2
DNA: TGTGCCAGCAGCGCCCTAAGCGGGGGGAACACCGGGGAGCTGTTTTTT
CDR3: CASSALSGGNTGELFF

J: TRBJ2-1
size: few
V: TRBV18
length: 15
D: NA
DNA: TGTGCCAGCTCACCACAGGGGTCGCAGGGCTATGAGCAGTTCTTC
CDR3: CASSPQGSQGYEQFF

J: TRBJ1-5
size: NA
V: TRBV5-6
length: 14
D: NA
DNA: TGTGCCAGCAGCTCCGTTTATAGCAATCAGCCCCAGCATTTT
CDR3: CASSSVYSNQPQHF

J: TRBJ2-6
size: NA
V: TRBV14
length: 16
D: TRBD2
DNA: TGTGCCAGCAGCCCGGGGGGTAACTCTGGGGCCAACGTCCTGACTTTC
CDR3: CASSPGGNSGANVLTF

J: TRBJ2-2
size: few
V: TRBV5-1
length: 16
D: TRBD1
DNA: TGCGCCAGCAGCTGGAACCGGGACAGTTACACCGGGGAGCTGTTTTTT
CDR3: CASSWNRDSYTGELFF

J: TRBJ2-5
size: NA
V: TRBV2
length: 14
D: NA
DNA: TGTGCCAGTGTGCAGGGCCGGGGGCAAGAGACCCAGTACTTC
CDR3: CASVQGRGQETQYF

J: TRBJ2-5
size: NA
V: TRBV13
length: 14
D: TRBD1
DNA: TGTGCCAGCAGCCGAAGGGGGCTGATGGAGACCCAGTACTTC
CDR3: CASSRRGLMETQYF

J: TRBJ2-2
size: NA
V: TRBV5-1
length: 14
D: NA
DNA: TGCGCCAGCAGCGCAATAGCGTCCATAAGGGAGCTGTTTTTT
CDR3: CASSAIASIRELFF

J: TRBJ2-7
size: NA
V: TRBV30
length: 13
D: NA
DNA: TGTGCCTGGCTTACCCAGGGGGGCTACGAGCAGTACTTC
CDR3: CAWLTQGGYEQYF

J: TRBJ2-3
size: medium-sized
V: TRBV23-1
length: 15
D: TRBD1
DNA: TGCGCCAGCAGTCACGGGACAGTGAACACAGATACGCAGTATTTT
CDR3: CASSHGTVNTDTQYF

J: TRBJ2-1
size: few
V: TRBV30
length: 17
D: TRBD2
DNA: TGTGCCTGGAAACGACTAGCGGGGGTAACCTCCTACAATGAGCAGTTCTTC
CDR3: CAWKRLAGVTSYNEQFF

J: TRBJ2-2
size: NA
V: TRBV2
length: 16
D: TRBD1
DNA: TGTGCCAGCAGTGATGACAGGGCTAAGTTAGCCGGGGAGCTGTTTTTT
CDR3: CASSDDRAKLAGELFF

J: TRBJ1-1
size: NA
V: TRBV30
length: 13
D: TRBD1
DNA: TGTGCCTGGGACAGGGGTTTGGGCACTGAAGCTTTCTTT
CDR3: CAWDRGLGTEAFF

J: TRBJ2-6
size: few
V: TRBV18
length: 16
D: NA
DNA: TGTGCCAGCTCGCCGGACTTATACTCTGGGGCCAACGTCCTGACTTTC
CDR3: CASSPDLYSGANVLTF

J: TRBJ1-1
size: NA
V: TRBV4-3
length: 16
D: NA
DNA: TGCGCCAGCAGCCAAGATCCGGGGAGGAGGAACACTGAAGCTTTCTTT
CDR3: CASSQDPGRRNTEAFF

J: TRBJ2-5
size: NA
V: TRBV5-5
length: 15
D: TRBD2
DNA: TGTGCCAGCAGCTTGGAACTAGCGTATCAAGAGACCCAGTACTTC
CDR3: CASSLELAYQETQYF

J: TRBJ2-1
size: few
V: TRBV10-3
length: 14
D: TRBD1
DNA: TGTGCCATCCAGGTCCAGGACAGGGGGGTTGAGCAGTTCTTC
CDR3: CAIQVQDRGVEQFF

J: TRBJ2-7
size: NA
V: TRBV5-1
length: 14
D: TRBD1
DNA: TGCGCCAGCAGCTCGGGACAGGGTACCTACGAGCAGTACTTC
CDR3: CASSSGQGTYEQYF

J: TRBJ2-7
size: once
V: TRBV7-2
length: 13
D: TRBD2
DNA: TGTGCCAGCAGCTTAGCGCAGGCGGGACTAACGTACTTC
CDR3: CASSLAQAGLTYF

J: TRBJ2-7
size: NA
V: TRBV5-6
length: 14
D: TRBD1
DNA: TGTGCCAGCAGCTGGACAGGCGCCCTATACGAGCAGTACTTC
CDR3: CASSWTGALYEQYF

J: TRBJ2-1
size: NA
V: TRBV5-3
length: 14
D: NA
DNA: TGTGCCAGAGCGGGTTCCGCGGGAAGAAATGAGCAGTTCTTC
CDR3: CARAGSAGRNEQFF

J: TRBJ1-1
size: NA
V: TRBV5-1
length: 15
D: NA
DNA: TGCGCCAGCAGCTTGGAAGCGGGACCAGACACTGAAGCTTTCTTT
CDR3: CASSLEAGPDTEAFF

J: TRBJ1-2
size: NA
V: TRBV11-2
length: 14
D: TRBD1
DNA: TGTGCCAGCAGCCGATATACGACAGGGGATGGCTACACCTTC
CDR3: CASSRYTTGDGYTF

J: TRBJ1-1
size: NA
V: TRBV4-2
length: 15
D: NA
DNA: TGTGCCAGCAGCCTTGAGCGGGGTGCGGACACTGAAGCTTTCTTT
CDR3: CASSLERGADTEAFF

J: TRBJ2-7
size: NA
V: TRBV7-2
length: 16
D: TRBD2
DNA: TGTGCCAGCAGCCTTGGGGGGACTAGCGGGATTAAAGAGCAGTACTTC
CDR3: CASSLGGTSGIKEQYF

J: TRBJ2-5
size: NA
V: TRBV2
length: 14
D: TRBD1
DNA: TGTGCCAGCAGTGAAGCCCAGGGGGCTGAGACCCAGTACTTC
CDR3: CASSEAQGAETQYF

J: TRBJ2-7
size: NA
V: TRBV6-6
length: 13
D: NA
DNA: TGTGCCAGCAGTTACTCTGGACAGCTCGAGCAGTACTTC
CDR3: CASSYSGQLEQYF

J: TRBJ2-7
size: few
V: TRBV28
length: 14
D: NA
DNA: TGTGCCAGCAGTTTATCCCTAGTTTACTACGAGCAGTACTTC
CDR3: CASSLSLVYYEQYF

J: TRBJ1-2
size: few
V: TRBV28
length: 13
D: TRBD1
DNA: TGTGCCAGCAGACCGGACAGGCTCTATGGCTACACCTTC
CDR3: CASRPDRLYGYTF

J: TRBJ2-3
size: NA
V: TRBV6-5
length: 13
D: NA
DNA: TGTGCCAGCAACCGAGGACAGTACGATACGCAGTATTTT
CDR3: CASNRGQYDTQYF

J: TRBJ2-1
size: NA
V: TRBV4-1
length: 16
D: TRBD2
DNA: TGCGCCAGCAGCCTTCCGACTAGCGGGAGGTACAATGAGCAGTTCTTC
CDR3: CASSLPTSGRYNEQFF

J: TRBJ2-3
size: NA
V: TRBV2
length: 14
D: NA
DNA: TGTGCCAGCAGGGAGGGGACTAGCACAGATACGCAGTATTTT
CDR3: CASREGTSTDTQYF

J: TRBJ2-2
size: NA
V: TRBV6-5
length: 15
D: NA
DNA: TGTGCCAGCAGTTACAAGGGGGTGAACACCGGGGAGCTGTTTTTT
CDR3: CASSYKGVNTGELFF

J: TRBJ2-3
size: NA
V: TRBV5-1
length: 13
D: TRBD2
DNA: TGCGCCAGCAGCTTGAGCGGGGAAGATACGCAGTATTTT
CDR3: CASSLSGEDTQYF

J: TRBJ2-7
size: NA
V: TRBV5-1
length: 14
D: NA
DNA: TGCGCCAGCAGCAGCGCTAGCGCGAGCTACGAGCAGTACTTC
CDR3: CASSSASASYEQYF

J: TRBJ2-5
size: NA
V: TRBV5-4
length: 16
D: TRBD2
DNA: TGTGCCAGCAGCCTCCCAGGATCCGGGGGGGTTGAGACCCAGTACTTC
CDR3: CASSLPGSGGVETQYF

J: TRBJ1-1
size: NA
V: TRBV4-1
length: 16
D: NA
DNA: TGCGCCAGCAGCCACCCAAGCGGGGGTCTGAACACTGAAGCTTTCTTT
CDR3: CASSHPSGGLNTEAFF

J: TRBJ2-7
size: NA
V: TRBV7-9
length: 16
D: TRBD1
DNA: TGTGCCAGCAGCTTATGGAGGGGACAGGAGACCTACGAGCAGTACTTC
CDR3: CASSLWRGQETYEQYF

J: TRBJ2-5
size: once
V: TRBV2
length: 15
D: TRBD1
DNA: TGTGCCAGCAGTCCCGCTAGGACAGGGGGAGAGACCCAGTACTTC
CDR3: CASSPARTGGETQYF

J: TRBJ2-3
size: NA
V: TRBV5-4
length: 16
D: NA
DNA: TGTGCCAGCAGCTTGCGGCGGGAAAGAAGCACAGATACGCAGTATTTT
CDR3: CASSLRRERSTDTQYF

J: TRBJ2-7
size: NA
V: TRBV5-5
length: 15
D: NA
DNA: TGTGCCAGCAGCTTGGCCGGCGGGACCTCCTACGAGCAGTACTTC
CDR3: CASSLAGGTSYEQYF

J: TRBJ2-1
size: NA
V: TRBV5-1
length: 17
D: TRBD1
DNA: TGCGCCAGCAGCTCCCTCCCACAGGGGGATTCCTACAATGAGCAGTTCTTC
CDR3: CASSSLPQGDSYNEQFF

J: TRBJ1-3
size: few
V: TRBV29-1
length: 14
D: NA
DNA: TGCAGCGCCGCTGATGGGTCGGGAGGAAACACCATATATTTT
CDR3: CSAADGSGGNTIYF

J: TRBJ2-1
size: NA
V: TRBV7-9
length: 15
D: TRBD1
DNA: TGTGCCAGCAGCTTGGGACAGGGGAACTGGAATGAGCAGTTCTTC
CDR3: CASSLGQGNWNEQFF

J: TRBJ1-2
size: few
V: TRBV11-2
length: 12
D: NA
DNA: TGTGCCAGCAGCTTACGAGGGAATGGCTACACCTTC
CDR3: CASSLRGNGYTF

J: TRBJ1-3
size: few
V: TRBV4-2
length: 17
D: TRBD1
DNA: TGTGCCAGCAGCCAAGGCCAGGGACAGGGTGTTGGAAACACCATATATTTT
CDR3: CASSQGQGQGVGNTIYF

J: TRBJ1-6
size: NA
V: TRBV15
length: 14
D: NA
DNA: TGTGCCACCAGCAGAGGTACGGGGGGTTCACCCCTCCACTTT
CDR3: CATSRGTGGSPLHF